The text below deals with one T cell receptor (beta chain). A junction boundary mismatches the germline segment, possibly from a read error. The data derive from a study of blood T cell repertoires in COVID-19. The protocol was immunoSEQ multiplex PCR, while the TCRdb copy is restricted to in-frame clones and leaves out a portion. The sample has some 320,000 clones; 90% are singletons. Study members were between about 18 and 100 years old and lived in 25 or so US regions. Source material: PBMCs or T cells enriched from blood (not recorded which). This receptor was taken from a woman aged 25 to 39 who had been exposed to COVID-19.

This chain's CDR3 is CSVEALRDMVYF. The CDR3 nucleotides read TGCAGCGTTGAGGCGCTACGGGATATGGTTTATTTT. The chain recombines TRBV29-1 with TRBJ1-4, with D unclear. The CDR3 runs to 12 residues. Germline values: CDR1 SQVTM, CDR2 ANQGSEA.